This T cell receptor (beta chain) originates from a study of T-cell memory formation after mild COVID-19. Study-wide background: In these data, TCR clusters were largely donor specific. Study conclusions and caveats: Shrinking CD4+ clones resided mostly in CM and EM, and CD8+ ones in EMRA.

CDR3 length: 16 amino acids. The V and J ends lost 7 bases and 4 bases, in that order; junction bases with no gene match: 14. Per germline, CDR1 MNHEY and CDR2 SVGEGT. In its sample, this clonotype was seen a few times. Antigen: not known. Libraries for TCRalpha and TCRbeta carried sample barcodes and unique molecular identifiers via 5'RACE. TCRdb re-derived calls from the 5' RACE reads in MiXCR, one entry per CDR3 protein. This repertoire shows 300,000 to 400,000 distinct CDR3 sequences, 25% to 30% found once; its top ten account for approximately 12%. The receptor comes from an adult woman who had mild COVID-19 (a few samples of this study predate the infection). Cell type and time point are not known. The material sequenced was PBMCs or a T cell subset sorted from them (not recorded which). This chain links TRBV6-2 or TRBV6-3 with TRBJ2-5, with 8 bases aligning to TRBD1. For the CDR3, the DNA is TGTGCCAGCAAGGGCCCTGCGCCCCAGGGGGCAGAGACCCAGTACTTC. As protein: CASKGPAPQGAETQYF.